This TCR beta chain was found in a study of long-term antiretroviral therapy in people with HIV. The CDR3 has 13 amino acids. Looked up from germline, CDR1 is WNHNN and CDR2 is SYGVQD (reference sequence). V was clipped by 3 bases and J by 8 bases; unmatched bases: 7. Version v3.0 of the immunoSEQ assay ran at survey level. Clones were sequenced by immunoSEQ multiplex PCR, and TCRdb holds only the in-frame ones, with some missing. This table has under 45,000 clones, around 94% appearing once. Every one of the donors gave at least one pre-ART PBMC sample and at least two post-ART PBMC samples. The TCR originated in a woman aged 45 to 65 with HIV. The chain recombines TRBV10-1 with TRBJ2-7; the match to TRBD1 covers 7 bases. Specimen: unsorted PBMCs, collected just over 5 years after starting antiretroviral therapy. Here the CDR3 reads CASSDPGQPKQYF. CDR3 nucleotide sequence: TGCGCCAGCAGTGATCCGGGACAGCCCAAGCAGTACTTC.